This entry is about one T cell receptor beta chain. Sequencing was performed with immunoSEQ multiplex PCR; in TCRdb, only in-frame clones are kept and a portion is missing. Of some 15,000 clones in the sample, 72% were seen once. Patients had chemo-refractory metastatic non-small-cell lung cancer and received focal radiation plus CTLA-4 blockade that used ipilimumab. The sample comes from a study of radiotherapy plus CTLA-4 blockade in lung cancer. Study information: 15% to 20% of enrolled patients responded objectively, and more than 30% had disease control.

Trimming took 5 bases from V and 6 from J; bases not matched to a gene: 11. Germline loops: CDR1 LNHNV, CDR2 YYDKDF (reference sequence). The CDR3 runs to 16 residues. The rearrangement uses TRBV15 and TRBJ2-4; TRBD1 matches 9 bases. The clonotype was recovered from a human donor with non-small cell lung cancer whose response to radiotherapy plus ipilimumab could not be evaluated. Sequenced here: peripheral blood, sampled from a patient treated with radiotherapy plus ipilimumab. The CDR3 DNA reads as TGTGCCACCAGCGTACCCTCCGGGACAGGGTTAAACATTCAGTACTTC. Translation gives CATSVPSGTGLNIQYF.